This T cell receptor (beta chain) was documented in a study of circulating and synovial CD4+ cells in juvenile arthritis. Donors were patients with active juvenile idiopathic arthritis. CDR3 length: 13 residues. Germline V CDR1 and CDR2: SGHRS, YFSETQ. Trimming stripped 1 base from V and 5 bases from J, with 10 bases between. Data came from immunoSEQ multiplex PCR; TCRdb stores just in-frame clones and leaves some out. In the table there are 15,000 or so clones, around nine tenths of which are singletons. The receptor comes from a human donor with juvenile idiopathic arthritis. The source material was CD4+ T cells from blood. The V gene is TRBV5-1, the J gene TRBJ2-7; possible D gene TRBD2, 5 bases. This CDR3 is CASSLTGSHEQYF. CDR3 DNA sequence: TGCGCCAGCAGCTTGACGGGGAGCCACGAGCAGTACTTC.